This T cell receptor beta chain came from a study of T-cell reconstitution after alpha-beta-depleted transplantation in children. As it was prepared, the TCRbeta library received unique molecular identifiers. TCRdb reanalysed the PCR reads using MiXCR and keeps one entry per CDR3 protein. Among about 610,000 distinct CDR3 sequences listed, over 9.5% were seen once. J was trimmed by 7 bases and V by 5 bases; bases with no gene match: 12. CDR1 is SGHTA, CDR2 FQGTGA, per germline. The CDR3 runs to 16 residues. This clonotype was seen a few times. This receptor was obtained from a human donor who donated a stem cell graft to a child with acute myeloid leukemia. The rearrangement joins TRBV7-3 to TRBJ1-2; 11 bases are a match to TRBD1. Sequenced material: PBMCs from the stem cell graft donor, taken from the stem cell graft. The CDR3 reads CASSPPRTGGAGGYTF. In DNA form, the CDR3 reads TGTGCCAGCAGCCCTCCCAGGACAGGGGGCGCGGGTGGCTACACCTTC.